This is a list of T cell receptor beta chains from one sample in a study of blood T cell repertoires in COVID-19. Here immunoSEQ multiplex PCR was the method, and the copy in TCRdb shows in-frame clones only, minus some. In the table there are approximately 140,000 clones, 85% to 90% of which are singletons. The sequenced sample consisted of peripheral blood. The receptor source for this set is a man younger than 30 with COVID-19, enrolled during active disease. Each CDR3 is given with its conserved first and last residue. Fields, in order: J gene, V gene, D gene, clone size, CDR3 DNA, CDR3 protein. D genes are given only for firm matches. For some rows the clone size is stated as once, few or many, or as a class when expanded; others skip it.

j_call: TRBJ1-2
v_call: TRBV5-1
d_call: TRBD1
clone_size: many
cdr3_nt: TGCGCCAGCAGCTTGTATCCCCCGGGACAGGGGGCTTGGATCACCTTC
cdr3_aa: CASSLYPPGQGAWITF

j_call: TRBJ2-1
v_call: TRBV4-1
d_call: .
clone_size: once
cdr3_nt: TGCGCCAGCAGCCAAGGTTCCTCGGAGTTCTTC
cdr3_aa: CASSQGSSEFF

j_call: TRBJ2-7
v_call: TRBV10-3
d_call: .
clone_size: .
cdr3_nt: TGTGCCATCAGTGAGGAGACAGGTACCTACGAGCAGTACTTC
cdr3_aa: CAISEETGTYEQYF

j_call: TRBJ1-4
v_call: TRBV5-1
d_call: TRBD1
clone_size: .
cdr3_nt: TGCGCCAGCAGCTTGTCCAGGGGGACTCAGAAACTGTTTTTT
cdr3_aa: CASSLSRGTQKLFF

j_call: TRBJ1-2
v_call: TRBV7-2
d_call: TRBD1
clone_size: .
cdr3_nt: TGTGCCAGCAGCTTAACGTCCACAGGGGGCGATGGCTACACCTTC
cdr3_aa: CASSLTSTGGDGYTF

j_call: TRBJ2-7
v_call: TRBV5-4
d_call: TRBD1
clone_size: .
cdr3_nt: TGTGCCAGCAGCCCCGGGACAGGGGGCCCCGAGCAGTACTTC
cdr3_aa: CASSPGTGGPEQYF

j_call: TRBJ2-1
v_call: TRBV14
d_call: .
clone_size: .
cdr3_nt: TGTGCCAGCAGCCAACCCATAGCACCCAATGAGCAGTTCTTC
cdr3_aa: CASSQPIAPNEQFF

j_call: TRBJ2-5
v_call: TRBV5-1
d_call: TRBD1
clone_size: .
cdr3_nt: TGCGCCAGCAGCTTGGGGGGACAGAACCAAGAGACCCAGTACTTC
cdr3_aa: CASSLGGQNQETQYF

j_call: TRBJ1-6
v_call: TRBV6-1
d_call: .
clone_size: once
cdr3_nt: TGTGCCAGCAGTGAAGCGATCCGGCTACGGGGGGCTGATTCACCCCTCCACTTT
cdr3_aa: CASSEAIRLRGADSPLHF

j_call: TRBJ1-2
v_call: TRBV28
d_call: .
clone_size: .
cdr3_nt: TGTGCCAGCAGTTTAGGGCCACAGATCTATGGCTACACCTTC
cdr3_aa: CASSLGPQIYGYTF

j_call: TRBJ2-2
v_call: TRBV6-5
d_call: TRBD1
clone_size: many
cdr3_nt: TGTGCCAGCAGTTACGGGACAGCGAACACCGGGGAGCTGTTTTTT
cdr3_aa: CASSYGTANTGELFF

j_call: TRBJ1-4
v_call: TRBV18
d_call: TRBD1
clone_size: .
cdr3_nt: TGTGCCAGCTCACCGGAGAGACAGGGTGAAAAACTGCTTTTT
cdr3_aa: CASSPERQGEKLLF

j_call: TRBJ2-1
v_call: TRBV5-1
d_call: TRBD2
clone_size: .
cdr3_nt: TGCGCCAGCAGCGCACTTCGTGGGACTAGCGGTTACAATGAGCAGTTCTTC
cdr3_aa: CASSALRGTSGYNEQFF

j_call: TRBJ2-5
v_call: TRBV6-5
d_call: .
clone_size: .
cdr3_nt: TGTGCCACCACAGGGTTGGGGGAGACCCAGTACTTC
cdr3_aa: CATTGLGETQYF

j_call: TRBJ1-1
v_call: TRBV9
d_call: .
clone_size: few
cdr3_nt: TGTGCCAGCAGCGTAGTGAGCACTGAAGCTGCTTTCTTT
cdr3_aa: CASSVVSTEAAFF